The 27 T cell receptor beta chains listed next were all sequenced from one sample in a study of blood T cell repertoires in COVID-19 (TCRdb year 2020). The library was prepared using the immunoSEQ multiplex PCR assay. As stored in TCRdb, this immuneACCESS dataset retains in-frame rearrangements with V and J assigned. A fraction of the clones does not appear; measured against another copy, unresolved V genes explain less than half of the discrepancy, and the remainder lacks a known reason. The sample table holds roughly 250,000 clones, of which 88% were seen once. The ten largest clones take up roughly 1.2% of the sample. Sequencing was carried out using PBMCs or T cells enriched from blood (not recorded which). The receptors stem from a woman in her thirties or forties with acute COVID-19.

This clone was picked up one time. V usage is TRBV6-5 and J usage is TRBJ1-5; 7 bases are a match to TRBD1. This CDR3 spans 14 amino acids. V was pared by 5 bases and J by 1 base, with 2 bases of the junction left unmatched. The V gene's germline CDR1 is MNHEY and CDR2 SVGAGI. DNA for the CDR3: TGTGCCAGCAGTACGACAGGGAGCAATCAGCCCCAGCATTTT. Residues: CASSTTGSNQPQHF.

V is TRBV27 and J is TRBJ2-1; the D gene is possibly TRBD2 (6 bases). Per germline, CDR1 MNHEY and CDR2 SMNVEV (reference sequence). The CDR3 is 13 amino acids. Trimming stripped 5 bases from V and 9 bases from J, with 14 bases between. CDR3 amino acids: CASSPERRGEQFF. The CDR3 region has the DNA TGTGCCAGCAGTCCTGAGAGGCGGGGTGAGCAGTTCTTC.

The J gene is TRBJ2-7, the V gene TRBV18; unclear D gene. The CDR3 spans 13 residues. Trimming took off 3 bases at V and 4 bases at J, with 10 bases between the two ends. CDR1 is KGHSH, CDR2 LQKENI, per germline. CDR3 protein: CASSPSTLYEQYF. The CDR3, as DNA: TGTGCCAGCTCACCTTCCACTTTGTACGAGCAGTACTTC. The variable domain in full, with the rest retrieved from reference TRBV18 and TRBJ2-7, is NAGVMQNPRHLVRRRGQEARLRCSPMKGHSHVYWYRQLPEEGLKFMVYLQKENIIDESGMPKERFSAEFPKEGPSILRIQQVVRGDSAAYFCASSPSTLYEQYFGPGTRLTVT.

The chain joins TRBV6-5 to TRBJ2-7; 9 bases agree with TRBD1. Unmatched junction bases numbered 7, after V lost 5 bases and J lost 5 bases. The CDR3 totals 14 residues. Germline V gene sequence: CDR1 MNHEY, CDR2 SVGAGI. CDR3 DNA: TGTGCCAGCAGTCCCGGGACAGGGTCGCACGAGCAGTACGTC. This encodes CASSPGTGSHEQYV.

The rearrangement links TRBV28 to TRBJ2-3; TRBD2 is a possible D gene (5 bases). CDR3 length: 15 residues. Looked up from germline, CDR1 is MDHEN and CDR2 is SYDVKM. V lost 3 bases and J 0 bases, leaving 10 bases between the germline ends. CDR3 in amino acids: CASSLGAESTDTQYF. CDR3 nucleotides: TGTGCCAGCAGTTTGGGAGCGGAGAGCACAGATACGCAGTATTTT.

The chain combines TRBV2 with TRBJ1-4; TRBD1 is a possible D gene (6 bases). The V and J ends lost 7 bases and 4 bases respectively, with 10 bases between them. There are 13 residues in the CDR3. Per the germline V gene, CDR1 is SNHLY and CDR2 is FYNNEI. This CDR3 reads CASNRVGNEKLFF. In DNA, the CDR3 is TGTGCCAGCAACAGGGTTGGTAATGAAAAACTGTTTTTT.

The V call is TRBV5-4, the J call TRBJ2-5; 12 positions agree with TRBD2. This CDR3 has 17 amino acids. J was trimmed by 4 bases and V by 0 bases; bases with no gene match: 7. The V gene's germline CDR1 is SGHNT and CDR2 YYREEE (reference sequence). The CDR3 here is CASSLGELAGGGETQYF. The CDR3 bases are TGTGCCAGCAGCTTGGGAGAACTAGCGGGAGGCGGAGAGACCCAGTACTTC.

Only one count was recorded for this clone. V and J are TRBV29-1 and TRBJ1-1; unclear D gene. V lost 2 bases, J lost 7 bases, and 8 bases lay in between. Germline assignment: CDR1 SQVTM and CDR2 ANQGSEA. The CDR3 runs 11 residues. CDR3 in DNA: TGCAGCGTTGAAAGGTACAGTGAAGCTTTCTTT. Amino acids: CSVERYSEAFF.

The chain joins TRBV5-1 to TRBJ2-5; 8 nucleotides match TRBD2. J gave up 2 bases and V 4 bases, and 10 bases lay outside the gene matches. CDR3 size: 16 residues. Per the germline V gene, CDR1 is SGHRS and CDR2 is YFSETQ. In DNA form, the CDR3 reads TGCGCCAGCAGCGGGGGGCCTACTAGCGGTCAAGAGACCCAGTACTTC. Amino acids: CASSGGPTSGQETQYF.

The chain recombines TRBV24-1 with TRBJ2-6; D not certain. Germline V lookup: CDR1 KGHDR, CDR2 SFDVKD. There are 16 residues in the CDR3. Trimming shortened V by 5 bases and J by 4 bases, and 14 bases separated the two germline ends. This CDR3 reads CATSATTSVGANVLTF. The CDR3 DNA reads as TGTGCCACCAGTGCCACCACAAGCGTGGGGGCCAACGTCCTGACTTTC.

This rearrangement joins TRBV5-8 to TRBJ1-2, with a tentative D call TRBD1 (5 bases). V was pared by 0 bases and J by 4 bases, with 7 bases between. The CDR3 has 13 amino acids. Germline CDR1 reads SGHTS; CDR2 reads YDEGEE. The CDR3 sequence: CASSLVQGYGYTF. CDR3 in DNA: TGTGCCAGCAGCTTGGTCCAGGGCTATGGCTACACCTTC.

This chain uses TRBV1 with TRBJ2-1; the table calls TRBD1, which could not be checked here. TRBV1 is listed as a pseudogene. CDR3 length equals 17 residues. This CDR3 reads CTSSQDRTGQSYNEQFF. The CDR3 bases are TGCACCAGCAGCCAAGATCGGACGGGACAATCCTACAATGAGCAGTTCTTC.

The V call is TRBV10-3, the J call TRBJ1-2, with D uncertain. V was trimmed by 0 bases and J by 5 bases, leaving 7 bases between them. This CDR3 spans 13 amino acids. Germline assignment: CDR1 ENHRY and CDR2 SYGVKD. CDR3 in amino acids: CAISESPGYGYTF. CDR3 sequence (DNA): TGTGCCATCAGTGAGTCACCGGGGTATGGCTACACCTTC.

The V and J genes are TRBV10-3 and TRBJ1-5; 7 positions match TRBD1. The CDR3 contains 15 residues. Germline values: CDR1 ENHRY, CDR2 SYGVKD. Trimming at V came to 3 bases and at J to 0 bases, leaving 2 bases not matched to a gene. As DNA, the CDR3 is TGTGCCATCAGTGAAGGGACAGCTAGCAATCAGCCCCAGCATTTT. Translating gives CAISEGTASNQPQHF.

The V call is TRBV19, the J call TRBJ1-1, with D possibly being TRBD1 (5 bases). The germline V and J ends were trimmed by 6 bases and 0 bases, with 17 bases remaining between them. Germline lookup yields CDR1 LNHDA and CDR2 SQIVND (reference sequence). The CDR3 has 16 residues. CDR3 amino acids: CASRKGAAPMNTEAFF. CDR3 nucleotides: TGTGCCAGTAGGAAAGGGGCCGCCCCCATGAACACTGAAGCTTTCTTT.

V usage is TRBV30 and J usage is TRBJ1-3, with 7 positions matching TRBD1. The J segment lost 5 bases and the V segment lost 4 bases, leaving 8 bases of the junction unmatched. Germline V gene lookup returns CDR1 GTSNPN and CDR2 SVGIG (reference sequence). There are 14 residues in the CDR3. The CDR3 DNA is TGTGCCTGGACCCGGACAGGAACAAGAAACACCATATATTTT. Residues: CAWTRTGTRNTIYF.

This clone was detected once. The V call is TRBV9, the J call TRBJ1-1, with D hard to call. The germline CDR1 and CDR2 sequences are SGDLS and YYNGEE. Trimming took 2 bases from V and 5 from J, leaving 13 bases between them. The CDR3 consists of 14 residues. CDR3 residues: CASSVGWYATEAFF. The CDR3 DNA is TGTGCCAGCAGCGTGGGCTGGTACGCGACTGAAGCTTTCTTT.

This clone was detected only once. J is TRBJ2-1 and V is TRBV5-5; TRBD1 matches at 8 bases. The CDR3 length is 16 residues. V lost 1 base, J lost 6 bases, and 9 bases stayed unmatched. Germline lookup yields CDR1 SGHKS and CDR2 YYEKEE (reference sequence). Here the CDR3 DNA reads TGTGCCAGCAGCTTGTGGGGGCAGGGGGCGTTCAATGAGCAGTTCTTC. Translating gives CASSLWGQGAFNEQFF.

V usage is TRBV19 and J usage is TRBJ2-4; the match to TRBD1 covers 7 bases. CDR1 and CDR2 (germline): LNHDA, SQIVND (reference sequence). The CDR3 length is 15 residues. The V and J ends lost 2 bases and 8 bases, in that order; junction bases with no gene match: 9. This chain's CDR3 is CASSIPAAGGDIQYF. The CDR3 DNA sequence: TGTGCCAGTAGTATACCGGCGGCAGGGGGAGACATTCAGTACTTC.

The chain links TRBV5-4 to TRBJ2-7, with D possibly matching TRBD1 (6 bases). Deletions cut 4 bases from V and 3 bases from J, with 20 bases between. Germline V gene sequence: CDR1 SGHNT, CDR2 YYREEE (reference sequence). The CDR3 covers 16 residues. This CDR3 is CASSPQGSGQVYEQYF. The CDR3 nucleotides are TGTGCCAGCAGCCCACAGGGTTCGGGCCAGGTCTACGAGCAGTACTTC.

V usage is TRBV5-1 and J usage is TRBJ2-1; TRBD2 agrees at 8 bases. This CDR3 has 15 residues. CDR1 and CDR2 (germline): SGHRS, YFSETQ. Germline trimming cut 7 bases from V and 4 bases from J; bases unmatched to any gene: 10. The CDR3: CASRRERETYNEQFF. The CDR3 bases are TGCGCCAGCCGCCGAGAGCGGGAGACATACAATGAGCAGTTCTTC.

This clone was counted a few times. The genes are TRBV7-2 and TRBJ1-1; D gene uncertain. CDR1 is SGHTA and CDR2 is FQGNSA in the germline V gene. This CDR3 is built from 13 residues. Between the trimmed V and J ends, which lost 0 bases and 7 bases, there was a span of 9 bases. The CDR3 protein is CASSLAGRLEAFF. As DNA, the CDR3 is TGTGCCAGCAGCTTAGCTGGCAGGCTTGAAGCTTTCTTT.

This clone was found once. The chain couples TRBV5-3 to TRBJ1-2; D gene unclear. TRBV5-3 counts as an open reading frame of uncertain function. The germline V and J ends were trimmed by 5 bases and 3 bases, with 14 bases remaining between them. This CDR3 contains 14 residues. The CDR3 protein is CARRRRVTDYGYTF. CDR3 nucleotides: TGTGCCAGAAGGCGGAGGGTTACAGACTATGGCTACACCTTC.

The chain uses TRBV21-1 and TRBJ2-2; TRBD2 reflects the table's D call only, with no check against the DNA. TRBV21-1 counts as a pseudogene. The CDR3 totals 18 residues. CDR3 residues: CASSKKQTYTPNTGELFF. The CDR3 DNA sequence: TGTGCCAGCAGCAAAAAGCAGACTTACACCCCTAACACCGGGGAGCTGTTTTTT.

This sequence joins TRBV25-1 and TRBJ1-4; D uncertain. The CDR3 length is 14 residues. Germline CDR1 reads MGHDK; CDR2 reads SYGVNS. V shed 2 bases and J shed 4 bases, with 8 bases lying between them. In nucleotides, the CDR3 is TGTGCCAGCAGTGAAATTCGGGATAATGAAAAACTGTTTTTT. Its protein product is CASSEIRDNEKLFF.

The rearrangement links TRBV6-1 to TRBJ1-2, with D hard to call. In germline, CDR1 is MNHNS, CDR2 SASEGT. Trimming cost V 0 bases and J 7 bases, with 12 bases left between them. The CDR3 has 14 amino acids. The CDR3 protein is CASSEAGGGTGYTF. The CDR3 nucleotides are TGTGCCAGCAGTGAAGCTGGCGGTGGAACTGGCTACACCTTC.

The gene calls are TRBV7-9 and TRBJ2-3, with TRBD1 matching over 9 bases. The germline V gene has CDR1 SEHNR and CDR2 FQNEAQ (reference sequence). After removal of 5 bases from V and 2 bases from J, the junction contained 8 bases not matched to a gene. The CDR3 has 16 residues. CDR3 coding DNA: TGTGCCAGCAGCCCTAACAGGGGGCGAACCACAGATACGCAGTATTTT. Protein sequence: CASSPNRGRTTDTQYF.